This TCR beta chain was found in a study of T cells expressing NK-cell markers. TCRdb reprocessed the 5' RACE reads and stores each CDR3 protein as one record, lacking DNA. The table counts roughly 430,000 distinct CDR3 sequences; 7.3% lies in the top ten. Germline V gene sequence: CDR1 MNHEY, CDR2 SVGAGI. CDR3 size: 12 residues. The receptor was derived from a woman aged 18 to 75 in good health. The sequencing input was blood T cells: a sorted CD56 or NKG2C T cell subset, CD4+ or CD8+ T cells, or bulk PBMC T cells (not recorded which). The V call is TRBV6-5, the J call TRBJ2-3; TCRdb proposes TRBD1, but this gene call is untestable without DNA. The CDR3 is CASSSAGQVQYF.